The 27 T cell receptor beta chains listed next were all sequenced from one sample in a study of T cell responses to AZD1222 COVID-19 vaccine. Method: immunoSEQ multiplex PCR; TCRdb's copy keeps in-frame clones and lacks some. The sample comprises roughly 180,000 clones, approximately 90% of which are singletons, and 1.5% to 2% rests with the top ten. The material sequenced was peripheral blood, taken on day 0 of AZD1222 vaccination. The receptor set was obtained from an adult in good health.

V gene TRBV3-1 (or the pseudogene TRBV3-2) combines with J gene TRBJ1-5, with no clear D. Between the trimmed V and J ends, which lost 1 base and 0 bases, there was a span of 10 bases. The V gene's germline CDR1 is LGHDT and CDR2 YNNKEL (reference sequence). This CDR3 contains 16 residues. The chain's CDR3 is CASSQGIYPSNQPQHF. The CDR3 DNA sequence: TGTGCCAGCAGCCAAGGTATTTACCCTAGCAATCAGCCCCAGCATTTT.

This rearrangement joins TRBV5-8 to TRBJ2-2; D is undetermined. Germline V gives CDR1 SGHTS, CDR2 YDEGEE. The length of the CDR3 is 14 residues. Trimming took 7 bases from V and 1 from J, leaving 11 bases between them. The CDR3 region has the DNA TGTGCCAGCGCTGGTAGTGGGAACACCGGGGAGCTGTTTTTT. Its translation is CASAGSGNTGELFF. Drawing the rest from reference TRBV5-8 and TRBJ2-2, the complete variable domain is EAGVTQSPTHLIKTRGQQATLRCSPISGHTSVYWYQQALGLGLQFLLWYDEGEERNRGNFPPRFSGRQFPNYSSELNVNALELEDSALYLCASAGSGNTGELFFGEGSRLTVL.

This clone was seen once. The CDR3 sequence is CASSLVWTGKNTGELFF. DNA of the CDR3: TGCGCCAGCAGCTTGGTTTGGACAGGGAAGAACACCGGGGAGCTGTTTTTT. The rearrangement joins TRBV5-1 to TRBJ2-2; 8 bases fit TRBD1. CDR1 is SGHRS and CDR2 is YFSETQ in the germline V gene. There are 17 residues in the CDR3. After removal of 0 bases from V and 1 base from J, the junction contained 5 bases not matched to a gene.

V usage is TRBV11-2 and J usage is TRBJ1-1; D remains unclear. The CDR3 loop spans 15 amino acids. The germline V and J ends were trimmed by 5 bases and 1 base, with 14 bases remaining between them. The germline CDR1 and CDR2 sequences are SGHAT and FQNNGV. CDR3 in amino acids: CASSPIRVTNTEAFF. The CDR3 DNA follows: TGTGCCAGCAGCCCCATCCGGGTTACGAACACTGAAGCTTTCTTT.

The CDR3 region is CASSGSMRTEAFF. The CDR3 nucleotides read TGTGCCAGCAGTGGCTCAATGAGGACTGAAGCTTTCTTT. This chain uses TRBV6-2 or TRBV6-3 with TRBJ1-1; no firm D call. Germline V gene data show CDR1 as MNHEY and CDR2 as SVGEGT. The CDR3 consists of 13 residues. Trimming took 5 bases from V and 5 from J, leaving 12 bases between them.

The chain couples TRBV3-1 (or the pseudogene TRBV3-2) to TRBJ2-5; D is perhaps TRBD2 (5 bases). CDR1 LGHDT and CDR2 YNNKEL come from the germline V gene (reference sequence). Deletions cut 0 bases from V and 5 bases from J, with 10 bases between. This CDR3 is built from 14 residues. The CDR3 bases are TGTGCCAGCAGCCAAGAACTAGTTGGTGAGACCCAGTACTTC. This translates into CASSQELVGETQYF.

This chain uses TRBV12-3 or TRBV12-4 with TRBJ2-3, with D tentatively TRBD2 (6 bases). The CDR3 length is 13 residues. V was trimmed by 5 bases and J by 2 bases, leaving 8 bases between them. In DNA, the CDR3 is TGTGCCAGCAGTCAGGACTACACAGATACGCAGTATTTT. It translates to CASSQDYTDTQYF.

The chain is built from TRBV7-2 and TRBJ2-7; the match to TRBD1 covers 10 bases. Germline-derived CDR1 and CDR2 are SGHTA and FQGNSA. V shed 6 bases, J shed 2 bases, and the junction held 10 bases outside the gene matches. This CDR3 has 16 amino acids. In DNA form, the CDR3 reads TGTGCCAGCAGACCTAGGGGACAGGGGACCCCCTACGAGCAGTACTTC. It encodes CASRPRGQGTPYEQYF.

The rearrangement joins TRBV2 to TRBJ2-1, with D uncertain. V lost 4 bases and J lost 2, with 12 bases in between. The germline CDR1 and CDR2 sequences are SNHLY and FYNNEI. This CDR3 comprises 15 residues. The DNA for the CDR3 is TGTGCCAGCAGTGTCGAACGATCTCCCTACAATGAGCAGTTCTTC. It translates to CASSVERSPYNEQFF.

This chain uses TRBV30 with TRBJ1-5; D is perhaps TRBD1 (5 bases). V was cut by 3 bases and J by 4 bases, with 16 bases left in between. CDR1 GTSNPN and CDR2 SVGIG come from the germline V gene (reference sequence). The CDR3 is 15 residues long. CDR3 DNA sequence: TGTGCCTGGAGAGCCGGGACCCGGACAAATCAGCCCCAGCATTTT. Its translation: CAWRAGTRTNQPQHF.

The chain carries TRBV27 and TRBJ1-6; maybe TRBD1 (5 bases). This CDR3 region has 17 residues. Germline assignment: CDR1 MNHEY and CDR2 SMNVEV (reference sequence). V was shortened by 6 bases and J by 5 bases, with 20 bases between the two germline ends. The CDR3 sequence: CASSRTMGQTNNSPLHF. DNA for the CDR3: TGTGCCAGCAGCCGCACTATGGGGCAAACGAATAATTCACCCCTCCACTTT.

The chain combines TRBV24-1 with TRBJ2-7; D is possibly TRBD1 (5 bases). The germline gives CDR1 KGHDR, CDR2 SFDVKD. The CDR3 totals 13 residues. V dropped 4 bases and J dropped 2 bases, with 8 bases sitting between them. CDR3 sequence reads: CATSEGATYEQYF. DNA of the CDR3: TGTGCCACCAGTGAAGGGGCGACCTACGAGCAGTACTTC.

This clone appeared a single time. The gene calls are TRBV5-6 and TRBJ1-2, with unresolved D. CDR1 SGHDT and CDR2 YYEEEE come from the germline V gene. The CDR3 is 12 residues long. V lost 0 bases and J lost 9, with 9 bases in between. CDR3 protein: CASSLDVLSYTF. DNA for the CDR3: TGTGCCAGCAGCTTGGATGTATTAAGCTACACCTTC.

The V gene is TRBV7-9, the J gene TRBJ1-1; tentative D call: TRBD1 (6 bases). V gave up 1 base and J gave up 4 bases, with 10 bases separating them. The CDR3 extends over 14 amino acids. Germline assignment: CDR1 SEHNR and CDR2 FQNEAQ (reference sequence). The DNA of the CDR3 is TGTGCCAGCAGCTTAGGGACAGATTTCACTGAAGCTTTCTTT. Translated: CASSLGTDFTEAFF.

J is TRBJ2-7 and V is TRBV9; possibly TRBD2 for D (6 bases). V lost 4 bases to trimming and J lost 6 bases, with 8 bases between them. In germline, CDR1 is SGDLS, CDR2 YYNGEE. The CDR3 runs 11 residues. The CDR3 region is CASSPGVEQYF. CDR3 in DNA: TGTGCCAGCAGCCCGGGGGTCGAGCAGTACTTC.

The rearrangement uses TRBV28 and TRBJ2-7, with TRBD1 as a possible D gene (6 bases). The CDR3 has 13 amino acids. V lost 3 bases and J 7 bases, leaving 13 bases between the germline ends. Germline CDR1 is MDHEN and CDR2 is SYDVKM. The CDR3 DNA follows: TGTGCCAGCAGTTTGGGGGCCTTGGGGGAGCAGTACTTC. Translation: CASSLGALGEQYF.

This clone appeared a single time. The rearrangement uses TRBV7-9 and TRBJ2-7, with D possibly TRBD1 on 5 matching bases. Germline CDR1 and CDR2: SEHNR and FQNEAQ (reference sequence). V lost 1 base and J 3 bases, leaving 13 bases between the germline ends. This CDR3 contains 15 residues. For the CDR3, the DNA is TGTGCCAGCAGCTTAGGGCAGGGTATCCTCTACGAGCAGTACTTC. It is translated as CASSLGQGILYEQYF.

The rearrangement links TRBV25-1 to TRBJ2-5; D is possibly TRBD2 (6 bases). The CDR3 length is 15 residues. CDR1 is MGHDK and CDR2 is SYGVNS in the germline V gene. Trimming cost V 3 bases and J 4 bases, with 15 bases left between them. This CDR3 reads CASSDRDSRRETQYF. The CDR3 DNA reads TGTGCCAGCAGTGACAGGGACTCCAGAAGAGAGACCCAGTACTTC.

The rearrangement uses TRBV19 and TRBJ2-1, with TRBD2 matching over 7 bases. Germline V gene lookup returns CDR1 LNHDA and CDR2 SQIVND (reference sequence). The CDR3 covers 16 residues. J was trimmed by 3 bases and V by 6 bases; bases with no gene match: 11. CDR3 nucleotides: TGTGCCAGTAGACCGGTGGGGCGGGAGAACTACAATGAGCAGTTCTTC. It yields the protein CASRPVGRENYNEQFF.

J is TRBJ1-5 and V is TRBV7-2; no clear D. This CDR3 comprises 15 residues. Germline assignment: CDR1 SGHTA and CDR2 FQGNSA. Deletions cut 5 bases from V and 6 bases from J, with 17 bases between. The CDR3 sequence: CASSLNGLGGQPQHF. The CDR3 DNA follows: TGTGCCAGCAGCCTAAACGGGCTGGGAGGTCAGCCCCAGCATTTT.

The gene calls are TRBV18 and TRBJ2-6; 8 nucleotides align to TRBD1. Trimming took 3 bases from V and 0 from J; bases not matched to a gene: 7. The CDR3 loop spans 18 amino acids. CDR1 is KGHSH, CDR2 LQKENI, per germline. CDR3 coding DNA: TGTGCCAGCTCACCGAGGGACAGGATAAGCTCTGGGGCCAACGTCCTGACTTTC. It codes for CASSPRDRISSGANVLTF.

Points on this clone: At one of its ends the junction is not consistent with the germline gene, which may arise from a read error. V usage is TRBV28 and J usage is TRBJ2-7, with D unclear. The CDR3 is 13 residues long. Germline V gives CDR1 MDHEN, CDR2 SYDVKM. The CDR3 DNA reads as TGTGCCAGCACCCGTGGCAGTAACCGAGCAGTGAACTTC. This codes for CASTRGSNRAVNF.

DNA of the CDR3: TGCGCCAGCAGCCCTTGGCCGGGGACAGGGGACGCTTCGAACACCGGGGAGCTGTTTTTT. This translates into CASSPWPGTGDASNTGELFF. The genes are TRBV4-3 and TRBJ2-2, with TRBD1 matching over 10 bases. Germline lookup yields CDR1 LGHNA and CDR2 YSLEER. Trimming at V came to 4 bases and at J to 0 bases, leaving 14 bases not matched to a gene. The CDR3 spans 20 residues.

The V and J genes are TRBV30 and TRBJ1-1; D remains unclear. The V and J ends lost 2 bases and 6 bases respectively, with 10 bases between them. Germline CDR1 GTSNPN, CDR2 SVGIG (reference sequence). The CDR3 runs 12 residues. The CDR3: CAWSLHRAEAFF. In DNA, the CDR3 is TGTGCCTGGAGTCTCCACCGGGCTGAAGCTTTCTTT.

Only a few counts were recorded for this clone. This rearrangement joins TRBV11-2 to TRBJ1-5; 10 nucleotides agree with TRBD1. Germline assignment: CDR1 SGHAT and CDR2 FQNNGV. Germline trimming cut 3 bases from V and 7 bases from J; bases unmatched to any gene: 0. This CDR3 spans 13 amino acids. CDR3 coding DNA: TGTGCCAGCAGCTTGACAGGGGGCCAGCCCCAGCATTTT. Translating it yields CASSLTGGQPQHF.

The chain employs TRBV28 and TRBJ1-2, with D possibly matching TRBD1 (5 bases). This CDR3 region has 15 residues. Trimming removed 7 bases from V and 3 bases from J, with 18 bases in between. Germline V CDR1 and CDR2: MDHEN, SYDVKM. The CDR3 loop is CASITSDGGDYGYTF. CDR3 nucleotide sequence: TGTGCCAGCATCACTTCGGATGGGGGGGACTATGGCTACACCTTC.

DNA for the CDR3: TGCGCCAGCAGCCCGGGACAAACGGGAAACACCATATATTTT. Protein product: CASSPGQTGNTIYF. V and J are TRBV5-1 and TRBJ1-3; a weak D match, TRBD1 (6 bases). The CDR3 has 14 residues. CDR1 is SGHRS, CDR2 YFSETQ, per germline. Between the trimmed V and J ends, which lost 4 bases and 4 bases, there was a span of 12 bases. The variable domain in full, completed from reference TRBV5-1 and TRBJ1-3, reads KAGVTQTPRYLIKTRGQQVTLSCSPISGHRSVSWYQQTPGQGLQFLFEYFSETQRNKGNFPGRFSGRQFSNSRSEMNVSTLELGDSALYLCASSPGQTGNTIYFGEGSWLTVV.